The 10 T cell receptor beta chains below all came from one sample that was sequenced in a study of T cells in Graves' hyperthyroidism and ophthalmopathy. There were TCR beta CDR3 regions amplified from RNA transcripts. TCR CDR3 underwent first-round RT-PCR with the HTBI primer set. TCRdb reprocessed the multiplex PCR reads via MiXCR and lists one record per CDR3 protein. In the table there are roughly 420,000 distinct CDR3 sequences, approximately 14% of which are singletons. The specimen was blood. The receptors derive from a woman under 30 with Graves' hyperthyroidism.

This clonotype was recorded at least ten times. The CDR3 loop reads CASSFRRGLSWNTEAFF. CDR3 nucleotide sequence: TGTGCCAGCAGTTTTAGGAGGGGTCTAAGCTGGAACACTGAAGCTTTCTTT. The V gene is TRBV12-3 or TRBV12-4, the J gene TRBJ1-1; possible D gene TRBD1, 5 bases. This CDR3 comprises 17 residues. Deletions cut 3 bases from V and 1 base from J, with 18 bases between.

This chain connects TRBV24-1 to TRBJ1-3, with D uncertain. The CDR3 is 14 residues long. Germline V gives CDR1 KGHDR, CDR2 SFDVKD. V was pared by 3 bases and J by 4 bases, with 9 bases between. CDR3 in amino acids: CATSDPGSGNTIYF. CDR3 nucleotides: TGTGCCACCAGTGATCCAGGCAGCGGAAACACCATATATTTT.

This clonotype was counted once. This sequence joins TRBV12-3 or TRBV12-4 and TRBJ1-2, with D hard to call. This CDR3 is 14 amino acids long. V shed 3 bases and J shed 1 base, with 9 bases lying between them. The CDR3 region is CASSFTTGNYGYTF. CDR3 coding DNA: TGTGCCAGCAGTTTTACGACCGGTAACTATGGCTACACCTTC.

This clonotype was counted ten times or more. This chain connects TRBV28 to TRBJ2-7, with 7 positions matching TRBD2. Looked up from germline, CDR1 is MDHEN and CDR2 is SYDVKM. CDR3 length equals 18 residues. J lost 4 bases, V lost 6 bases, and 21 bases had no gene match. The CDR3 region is CASSLLAGVDATVYEQYF. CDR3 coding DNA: TGTGCCAGCAGCCTACTTGCGGGAGTCGATGCTACTGTATACGAGCAGTACTTC.

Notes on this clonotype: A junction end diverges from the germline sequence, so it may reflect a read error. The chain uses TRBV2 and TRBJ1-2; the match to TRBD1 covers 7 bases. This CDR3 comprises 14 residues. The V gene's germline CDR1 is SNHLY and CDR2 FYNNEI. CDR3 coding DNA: TGTGCCAGCAGGATGACAGGGTTTGACTATAGCTACACCTTC. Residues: CASRMTGFDYSYTF.

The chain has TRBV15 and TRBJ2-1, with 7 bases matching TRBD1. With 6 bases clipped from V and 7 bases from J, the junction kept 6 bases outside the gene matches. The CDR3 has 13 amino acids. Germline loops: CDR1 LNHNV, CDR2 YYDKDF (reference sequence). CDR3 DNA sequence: TGTGCCACCAGAGTGTCAGGGGGTAATGAGCAGTTCTTC. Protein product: CATRVSGGNEQFF.

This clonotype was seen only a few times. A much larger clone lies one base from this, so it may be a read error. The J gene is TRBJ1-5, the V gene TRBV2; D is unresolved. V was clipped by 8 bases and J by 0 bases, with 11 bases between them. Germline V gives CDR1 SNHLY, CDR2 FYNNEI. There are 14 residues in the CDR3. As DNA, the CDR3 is TGTGCCAGCGGAGTTGTTCATAGCAATCAGCCCCAGCATTTT. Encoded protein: CASGVVHSNQPQHF.

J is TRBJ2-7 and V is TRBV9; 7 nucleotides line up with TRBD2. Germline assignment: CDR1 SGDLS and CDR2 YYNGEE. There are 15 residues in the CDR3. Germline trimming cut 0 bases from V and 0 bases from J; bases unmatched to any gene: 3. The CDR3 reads CASSVASGTSYEQYF. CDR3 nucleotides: TGTGCCAGCAGCGTAGCTAGCGGAACCTCCTACGAGCAGTACTTC.

CDR3: CASSPIMGTGELFF. The CDR3 DNA reads TGTGCCAGCAGTCCAATCATGGGGACCGGGGAGCTGTTTTTT. This chain uses TRBV12-3 or TRBV12-4 with TRBJ2-2; D unclear. Trimming took 5 bases from V and 5 from J, leaving 12 bases between them. The CDR3 consists of 14 residues.

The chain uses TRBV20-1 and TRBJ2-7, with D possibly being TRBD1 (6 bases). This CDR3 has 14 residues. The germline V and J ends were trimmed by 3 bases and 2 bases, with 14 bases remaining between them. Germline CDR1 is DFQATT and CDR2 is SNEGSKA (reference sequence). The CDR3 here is CSARNQGSPYEQYF. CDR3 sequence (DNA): TGCAGTGCTAGGAACCAGGGGAGCCCCTACGAGCAGTACTTC.